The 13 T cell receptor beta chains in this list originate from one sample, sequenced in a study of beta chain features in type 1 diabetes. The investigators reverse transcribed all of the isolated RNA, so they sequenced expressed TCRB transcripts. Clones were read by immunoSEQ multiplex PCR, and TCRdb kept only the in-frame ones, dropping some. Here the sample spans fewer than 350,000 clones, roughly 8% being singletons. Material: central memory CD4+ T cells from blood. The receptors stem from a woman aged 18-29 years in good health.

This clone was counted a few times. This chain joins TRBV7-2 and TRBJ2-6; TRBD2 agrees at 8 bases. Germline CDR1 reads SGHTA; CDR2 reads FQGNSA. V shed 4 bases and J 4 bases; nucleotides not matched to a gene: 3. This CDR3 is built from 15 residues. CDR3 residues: CASSSAGAGANVLTF. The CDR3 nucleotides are TGTGCCAGCAGCTCAGCGGGGGCCGGGGCCAACGTCCTGACTTTC.

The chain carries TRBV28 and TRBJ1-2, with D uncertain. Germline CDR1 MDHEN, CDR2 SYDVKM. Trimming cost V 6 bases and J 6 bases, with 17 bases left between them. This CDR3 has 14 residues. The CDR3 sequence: CASSPSSPGDGYTF. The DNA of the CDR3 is TGTGCCAGCAGCCCCAGCTCACCCGGGGATGGCTACACCTTC.

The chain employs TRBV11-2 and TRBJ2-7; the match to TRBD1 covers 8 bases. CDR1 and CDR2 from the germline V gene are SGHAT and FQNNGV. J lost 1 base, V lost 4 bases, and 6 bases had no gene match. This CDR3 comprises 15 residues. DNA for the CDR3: TGTGCCAGCAGCTCACCACGGACAGGGTCCTACGAGCAGTACTTC. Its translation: CASSSPRTGSYEQYF.

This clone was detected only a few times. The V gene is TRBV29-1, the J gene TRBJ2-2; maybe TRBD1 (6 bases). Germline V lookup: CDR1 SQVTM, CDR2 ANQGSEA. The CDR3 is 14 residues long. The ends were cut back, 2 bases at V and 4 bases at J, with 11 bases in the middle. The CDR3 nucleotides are TGCAGCGTTGAAACGGGACATTCCACCGGGGAGCTGTTTTTT. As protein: CSVETGHSTGELFF.

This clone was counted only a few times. The chain's CDR3 is CASSPPAVQGARGYTF. CDR3 DNA sequence: TGTGCCAGCTCACCACCGGCGGTACAGGGGGCGCGTGGCTACACCTTC. This chain connects TRBV18 to TRBJ1-2, with 9 bases matching TRBD1. V lost 0 bases to trimming and J lost 7 bases; unmatched junction nucleotides: 9. The CDR3 length is 16 residues. Germline CDR1 reads KGHSH; CDR2 reads LQKENI. Drawing the rest from reference TRBV18 and TRBJ1-2, the complete variable domain is NAGVMQNPRHLVRRRGQEARLRCSPMKGHSHVYWYRQLPEEGLKFMVYLQKENIIDESGMPKERFSAEFPKEGPSILRIQQVVRGDSAAYFCASSPPAVQGARGYTFGSGTRLTVV.

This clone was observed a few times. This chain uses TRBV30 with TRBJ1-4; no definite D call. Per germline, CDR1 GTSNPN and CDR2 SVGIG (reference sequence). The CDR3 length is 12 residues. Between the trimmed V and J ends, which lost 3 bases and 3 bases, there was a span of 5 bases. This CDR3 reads CAWRRSNEKLFF. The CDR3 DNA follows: TGTGCCTGGAGGAGATCTAATGAAAAACTGTTTTTT.

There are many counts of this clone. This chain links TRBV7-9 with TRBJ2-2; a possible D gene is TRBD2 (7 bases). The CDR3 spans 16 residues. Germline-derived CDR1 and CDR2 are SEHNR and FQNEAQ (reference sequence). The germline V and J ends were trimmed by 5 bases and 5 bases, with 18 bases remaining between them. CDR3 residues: CASSRGRGRVTGELFF. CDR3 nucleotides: TGTGCCAGCAGCCGCGGGCGGGGGCGAGTGACCGGGGAGCTGTTTTTT.

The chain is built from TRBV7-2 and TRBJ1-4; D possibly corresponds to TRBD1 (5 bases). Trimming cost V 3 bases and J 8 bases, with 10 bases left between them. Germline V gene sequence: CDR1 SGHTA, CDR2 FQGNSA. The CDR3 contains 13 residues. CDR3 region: CASSFQGGEKLFF. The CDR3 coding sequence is TGTGCCAGCAGCTTCCAGGGAGGGGAAAAACTGTTTTTT.

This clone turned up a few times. The CDR3 spells CSVVRESYEQYF. Here the CDR3 DNA reads TGCAGCGTTGTTCGGGAATCCTACGAGCAGTACTTC. The chain employs TRBV29-1 and TRBJ2-7; maybe TRBD2 (5 bases). CDR1 SQVTM and CDR2 ANQGSEA come from the germline V gene. V lost 4 bases and J 1 base, leaving 8 bases between the germline ends. This CDR3 spans 12 amino acids.

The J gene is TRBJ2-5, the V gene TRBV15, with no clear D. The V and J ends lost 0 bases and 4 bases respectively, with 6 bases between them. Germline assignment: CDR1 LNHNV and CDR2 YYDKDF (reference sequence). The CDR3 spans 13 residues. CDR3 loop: CATSRDLLETQYF. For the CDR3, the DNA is TGTGCCACCAGCAGAGATCTTCTAGAGACCCAGTACTTC.

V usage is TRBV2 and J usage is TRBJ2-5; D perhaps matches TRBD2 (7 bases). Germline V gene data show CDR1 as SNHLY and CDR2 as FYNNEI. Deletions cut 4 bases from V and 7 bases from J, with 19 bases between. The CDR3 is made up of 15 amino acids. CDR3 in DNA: TGTGCCAGCAGTGGCGGGCGGGGGAACAGGGTGACCCAGTACTTC. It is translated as CASSGGRGNRVTQYF.

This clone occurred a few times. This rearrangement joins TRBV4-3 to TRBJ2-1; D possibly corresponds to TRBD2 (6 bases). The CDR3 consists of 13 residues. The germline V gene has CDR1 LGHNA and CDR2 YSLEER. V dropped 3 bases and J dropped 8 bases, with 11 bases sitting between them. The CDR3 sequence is CASSQALAYEQFF. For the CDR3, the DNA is TGCGCCAGCAGCCAGGCACTAGCATATGAGCAGTTCTTC.

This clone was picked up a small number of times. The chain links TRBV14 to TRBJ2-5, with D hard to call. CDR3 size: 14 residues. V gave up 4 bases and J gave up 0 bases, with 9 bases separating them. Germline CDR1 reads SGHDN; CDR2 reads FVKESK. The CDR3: CASSPHSNQETQYF. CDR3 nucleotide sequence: TGTGCCAGCAGCCCCCACAGTAACCAAGAGACCCAGTACTTC.